Below, 20 T cell receptor beta chains from the same sample are listed, as sequenced in a study of cytomegalovirus exposure and HLA in healthy donors. Clones were read by immunoSEQ multiplex PCR, and TCRdb kept only the in-frame ones, dropping some. This table holds some 220,000 clones, about nine tenths found once. The source material was PBMCs. These receptor sequences come from a woman aged 18-29 years in good health and CMV-seronegative.

The V and J genes are TRBV10-3 and TRBJ1-2, with 7 bases matching TRBD1. Germline CDR1 is ENHRY and CDR2 is SYGVKD. The CDR3 has 14 amino acids. V was clipped by 5 bases and J by 1 base; unmatched bases: 4. CDR3 in amino acids: CAISWDSFNYGYTF. CDR3 in DNA: TGTGCCATCAGTTGGGACAGTTTTAACTATGGCTACACCTTC.

V is TRBV27 and J is TRBJ2-5; D call uncertain. V lost 6 bases and J lost 1, with 3 bases in between. Germline CDR1 MNHEY, CDR2 SMNVEV (reference sequence). This CDR3 is built from 11 residues. CDR3 sequence reads: CASRSQETQYF. The CDR3 DNA reads as TGTGCCAGCAGGAGCCAAGAGACCCAGTACTTC.

This chain connects TRBV30 to TRBJ2-4; D gene unclear. The V and J ends lost 5 bases and 0 bases respectively, with 11 bases between them. The CDR3 extends over 14 amino acids. Looked up from germline, CDR1 is GTSNPN and CDR2 is SVGIG (reference sequence). CDR3 DNA: TGTGCCTGGGGCGGTCGTGTAGCCAAAAACATTCAGTACTTC. It specifies CAWGGRVAKNIQYF. The variable domain in full, with the rest retrieved from reference TRBV30 and TRBJ2-4, is SQTIHQWPATLVQPVGSPLSLECTVEGTSNPNLYWYRQAAGRGLQLLFYSVGIGQISSEVPQNLSASRPQDRQFILSSKKLLLSDSGFYLCAWGGRVAKNIQYFGAGTRLSVL.

The V call is TRBV11-2, the J call TRBJ1-2, with D possibly TRBD1 on 6 matching bases. CDR3 length: 14 residues. V lost 2 bases and J lost 1, with 8 bases in between. Germline loops: CDR1 SGHAT, CDR2 FQNNGV. The CDR3 DNA reads as TGTGCCAGCAGCTTAAGAGGGGGTAACTATGGCTACACCTTC. It codes for CASSLRGGNYGYTF.

CDR3 DNA: TGTGCCTGGAGTGCCCGGGACAGGGTCGGTACTGAAGCTTTCTTT. Translated: CAWSARDRVGTEAFF. The V gene is TRBV30, the J gene TRBJ1-1, with 9 bases fitting TRBD1. Germline-derived CDR1 and CDR2 are GTSNPN and SVGIG (reference sequence). Trimming at V came to 1 base and at J to 5 bases, leaving 8 bases not matched to a gene. CDR3 length: 15 residues.

This clone has only one observation. CDR3 sequence: CASSEGSGWRRGETQYF. The CDR3 nucleotides are TGTGCCAGCAGTGAGGGTTCGGGGTGGCGCAGAGGAGAGACCCAGTACTTC. V gene TRBV6-1 combines with J gene TRBJ2-5; D possibly corresponds to TRBD2 (5 bases). The V end lost 3 bases, the J end lost 4 bases, and 21 bases lay between the germline ends. Germline assignment: CDR1 MNHNS and CDR2 SASEGT. The CDR3 extends over 17 amino acids.

The J gene is TRBJ2-1, the V gene TRBV6-5, with a weak D call TRBD2 (5 bases). The CDR3 contains 13 residues. Germline loops: CDR1 MNHEY, CDR2 SVGAGI. V was pared by 0 bases and J by 10 bases, with 10 bases between. CDR3 coding DNA: TGTGCCAGCAGTTACTCGGCGGGCCGGGAGCAGTTCTTC. It encodes CASSYSAGREQFF.

The V call is TRBV12-2, the J call TRBJ2-1; TRBD2 is taken as the D call from the table, unchecked against the DNA. TRBV12-2 is deemed a pseudogene. The CDR3 length is 20 residues. CDR3 amino acids: CASRSIRAGGSPNSYNEQFF. DNA of the CDR3: TGTGCAAGTCGCTCGATACGGGCGGGAGGGAGTCCTAACTCCTACAATGAGCAGTTCTTC.

The DNA for the CDR3 is TGTGCCAGCAGCTTATTGGGCGGGGAACAAGAGACCCAGTACTTC. Translating it yields CASSLLGGEQETQYF. The J gene is TRBJ2-5, the V gene TRBV7-3, with D possibly being TRBD2 (6 bases). The V end was cut by 2 bases, the J end by 2 bases, with 12 bases between. The CDR3 runs to 15 residues. Germline CDR1 reads SGHTA; CDR2 reads FQGTGA.

The chain couples TRBV27 to TRBJ1-1, with D uncertain. The CDR3 consists of 13 residues. V gave up 6 bases and J gave up 4 bases, with 12 bases separating them. Germline V gene sequence: CDR1 MNHEY, CDR2 SMNVEV (reference sequence). CDR3 in amino acids: CASRFLEGTEAFF. DNA of the CDR3: TGTGCCAGCAGGTTCTTGGAGGGCACTGAAGCTTTCTTT.

The chain is built from TRBV2 and TRBJ1-1; 8 bases line up with TRBD1. The J segment lost 4 bases and the V segment lost 8 bases, leaving 3 bases of the junction unmatched. CDR1 is SNHLY, CDR2 FYNNEI, per germline. The CDR3 spans 12 residues. The CDR3 region is CASLQGVTEAFF. CDR3 sequence (DNA): TGTGCCAGCTTACAGGGGGTCACTGAAGCTTTCTTT.

The chain uses TRBV28 and TRBJ2-1; 10 bases map to TRBD2. CDR1 is MDHEN and CDR2 is SYDVKM in the germline V gene. This CDR3 region has 16 residues. Unmatched junction bases numbered 10, after V lost 8 bases and J lost 3 bases. The CDR3 coding sequence is TGTGCCAGCTTGCCACAGGCTAGCGGGAGCTACAATGAGCAGTTCTTC. Residues: CASLPQASGSYNEQFF.

This sequence joins TRBV5-1 and TRBJ2-3; D perhaps matches TRBD2 (6 bases). The CDR3 has 15 residues. With 0 bases removed from V and 5 bases from J, the gap between germline ends came to 13 bases. Germline CDR1 and CDR2: SGHRS and YFSETQ. CDR3 sequence reads: CASSLVGGPVDTQYF. The CDR3 DNA reads TGCGCCAGCAGCTTGGTCGGGGGACCGGTAGATACGCAGTATTTT. The whole variable domain, remainder taken from reference TRBV5-1 and TRBJ2-3, is KAGVTQTPRYLIKTRGQQVTLSCSPISGHRSVSWYQQTPGQGLQFLFEYFSETQRNKGNFPGRFSGRQFSNSRSEMNVSTLELGDSALYLCASSLVGGPVDTQYFGPGTRLTVL.

A word on this clone: This sample includes further DNA sequences coding for the same CDR3. J is TRBJ2-3 and V is TRBV7-2, with D unclear. V was pared by 2 bases and J by 6 bases, with 6 bases between. CDR1 is SGHTA, CDR2 FQGNSA, per germline. The CDR3 runs to 12 residues. The CDR3 loop is CASSLSGDTQYF. Here the CDR3 DNA reads TGTGCCAGCAGCTTATCAGGCGATACGCAGTATTTT.

V gene TRBV25-1 combines with J gene TRBJ1-6, with D unclear. This CDR3 has 15 amino acids. Trimming left V 2 bases short and J 13 bases short, with 18 bases between. The germline V gene has CDR1 MGHDK and CDR2 SYGVNS. CDR3: CASSENDTPYPPLHF. The CDR3 DNA reads as TGTGCCAGCAGTGAAAATGACACGCCTTATCCGCCCCTCCACTTT.

This chain connects TRBV18 to TRBJ1-1; a possible D gene is TRBD1 (5 bases). There are 15 residues in the CDR3. Between the trimmed V and J ends, which lost 3 bases and 4 bases, there was a span of 15 bases. From germline, CDR1 is KGHSH and CDR2 LQKENI. CDR3 sequence: CASSPGRDLVTEAFF. The CDR3 DNA reads as TGTGCCAGCTCACCGGGCAGGGATCTTGTCACTGAAGCTTTCTTT.

The chain is built from TRBV19 and TRBJ2-1, with D perhaps TRBD2 (6 bases). V was shortened by 5 bases and J by 3 bases, with 17 bases between the two germline ends. This CDR3 comprises 16 residues. Germline V gene lookup returns CDR1 LNHDA and CDR2 SQIVND (reference sequence). The CDR3 protein is CASSASIGAGYNEQFF. The CDR3 DNA reads as TGTGCCAGTAGTGCTAGTATAGGAGCGGGCTACAATGAGCAGTTCTTC. The full variable domain, with the rest looked up from reference TRBV19 and TRBJ2-1, is DGGITQSPKYLFRKEGQNVTLSCEQNLNHDAMYWYRQDPGQGLRLIYYSQIVNDFQKGDIAEGYSVSREKKESFPLTVTSAQKNPTAFYLCASSASIGAGYNEQFFGPGTRLTVL.

J is TRBJ2-5 and V is TRBV29-1; TRBD2 matches 10 bases. Per the germline V gene, CDR1 is SQVTM and CDR2 is ANQGSEA. The V and J ends lost 4 bases and 4 bases, in that order; junction bases with no gene match: 9. This CDR3 has 15 residues. This chain's CDR3 is CSVVGLAGVVETQYF. The CDR3 nucleotides are TGCAGCGTTGTAGGGCTAGCGGGAGTAGTAGAGACCCAGTACTTC.

The chain uses TRBV28 and TRBJ2-3, with 12 positions matching TRBD2. CDR1 MDHEN and CDR2 SYDVKM come from the germline V gene. This CDR3 contains 18 residues. The ends lost 4 bases at V and 1 base at J; junction bases unmatched: 9. DNA of the CDR3: TGTGCCAGCAGTTCCAGACTAGCGGGAGAGGGGGGCACAGATACGCAGTATTTT. Residues: CASSSRLAGEGGTDTQYF.

This clone was detected once. V gene TRBV7-9 combines with J gene TRBJ1-1; tentatively, D is TRBD1 (5 bases). Germline V gene lookup returns CDR1 SEHNR and CDR2 FQNEAQ (reference sequence). The CDR3 spans 13 residues. Deletions cut 1 base from V and 3 bases from J, with 6 bases between. This CDR3 reads CASSLVGDTEAFF. CDR3 nucleotide sequence: TGTGCCAGCAGCTTAGTAGGGGACACTGAAGCTTTCTTT.